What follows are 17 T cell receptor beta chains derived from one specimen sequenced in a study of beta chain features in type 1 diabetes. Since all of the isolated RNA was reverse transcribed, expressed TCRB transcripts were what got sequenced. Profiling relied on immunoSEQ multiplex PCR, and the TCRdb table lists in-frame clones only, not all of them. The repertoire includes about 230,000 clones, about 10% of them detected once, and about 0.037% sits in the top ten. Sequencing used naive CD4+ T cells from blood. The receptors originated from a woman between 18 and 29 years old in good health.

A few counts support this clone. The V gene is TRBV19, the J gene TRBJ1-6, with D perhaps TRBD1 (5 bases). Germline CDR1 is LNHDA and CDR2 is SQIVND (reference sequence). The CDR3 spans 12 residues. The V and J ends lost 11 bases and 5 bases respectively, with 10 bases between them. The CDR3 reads CAGGHDNSPLHF. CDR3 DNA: TGTGCCGGCGGACACGATAATTCACCCCTCCACTTT.

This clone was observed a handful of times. CDR3 in DNA: TGTGCCACCACGGACAGGGGGCTTGAAGCTTTCTTT. Amino acids: CATTDRGLEAFF. This sequence joins TRBV6-1 and TRBJ1-1; 11 bases agree with TRBD1. V was pared by 10 bases and J by 7 bases, with 5 bases of the junction left unmatched. The CDR3 is 12 residues long. Germline assignment: CDR1 MNHNS and CDR2 SASEGT.

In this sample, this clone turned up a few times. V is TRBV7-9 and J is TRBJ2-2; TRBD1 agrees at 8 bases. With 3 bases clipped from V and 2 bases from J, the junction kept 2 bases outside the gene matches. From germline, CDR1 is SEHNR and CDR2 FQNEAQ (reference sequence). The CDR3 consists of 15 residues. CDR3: CASSFDRGNTGELFF. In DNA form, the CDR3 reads TGTGCCAGCAGCTTTGACAGGGGTAACACCGGGGAGCTGTTTTTT. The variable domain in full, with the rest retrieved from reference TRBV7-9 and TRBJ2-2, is DTGVSQNPRHKITKRGQNVTFRCDPISEHNRLYWYRQTLGQGPEFLTYFQNEAQLEKSRLLSDRFSAERPKGSFSTLEIQRTEQGDSAMYLCASSFDRGNTGELFFGEGSRLTVL.

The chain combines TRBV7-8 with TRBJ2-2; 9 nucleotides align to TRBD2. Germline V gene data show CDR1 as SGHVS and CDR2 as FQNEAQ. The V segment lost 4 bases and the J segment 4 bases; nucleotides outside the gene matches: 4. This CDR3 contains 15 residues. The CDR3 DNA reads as TGTGCCAGCAGCTCCCAGGGACTAGCCACCGGGGAGCTGTTTTTT. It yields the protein CASSSQGLATGELFF.

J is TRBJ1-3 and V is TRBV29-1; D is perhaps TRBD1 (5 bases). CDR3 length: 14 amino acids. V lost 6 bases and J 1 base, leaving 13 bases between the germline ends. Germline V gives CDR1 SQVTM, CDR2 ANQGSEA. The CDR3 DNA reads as TGCAGCGTCGCTCGAGGGACTTCTGGAAACACCATATATTTT. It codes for CSVARGTSGNTIYF.

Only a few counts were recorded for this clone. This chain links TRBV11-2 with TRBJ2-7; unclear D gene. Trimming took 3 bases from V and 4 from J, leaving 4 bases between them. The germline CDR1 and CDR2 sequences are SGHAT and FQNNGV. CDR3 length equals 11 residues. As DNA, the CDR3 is TGTGCCAGCAGCTTTTATTACGAGCAGTACTTC. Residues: CASSFYYEQYF. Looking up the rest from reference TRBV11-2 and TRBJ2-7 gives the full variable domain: EAGVAQSPRYKIIEKRQSVAFWCNPISGHATLYWYQQILGQGPKLLIQFQNNGVVDDSQLPKDRFSAERLKGVDSTLKIQPAKLEDSAVYLCASSFYYEQYFGPGTRLTVT.

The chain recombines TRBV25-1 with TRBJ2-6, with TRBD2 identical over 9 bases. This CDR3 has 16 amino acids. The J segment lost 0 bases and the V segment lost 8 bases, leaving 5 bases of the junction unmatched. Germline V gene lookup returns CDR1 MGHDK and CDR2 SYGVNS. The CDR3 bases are TGTGCCAGCTCCCTAGCGGGAAGCTCTGGGGCCAACGTCCTGACTTTC. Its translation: CASSLAGSSGANVLTF.

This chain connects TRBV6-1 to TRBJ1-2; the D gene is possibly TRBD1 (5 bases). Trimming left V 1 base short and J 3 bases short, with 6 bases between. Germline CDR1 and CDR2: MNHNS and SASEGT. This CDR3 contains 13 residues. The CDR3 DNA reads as TGTGCCAGCAGTGAAGGACAGTACTATGGCTACACCTTC. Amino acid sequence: CASSEGQYYGYTF.

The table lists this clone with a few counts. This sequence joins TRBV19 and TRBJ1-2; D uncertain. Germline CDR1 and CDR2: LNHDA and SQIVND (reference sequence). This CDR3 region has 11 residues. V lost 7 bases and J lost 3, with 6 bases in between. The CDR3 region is CASMEDYGYTF. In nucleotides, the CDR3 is TGTGCCAGTATGGAGGACTATGGCTACACCTTC.

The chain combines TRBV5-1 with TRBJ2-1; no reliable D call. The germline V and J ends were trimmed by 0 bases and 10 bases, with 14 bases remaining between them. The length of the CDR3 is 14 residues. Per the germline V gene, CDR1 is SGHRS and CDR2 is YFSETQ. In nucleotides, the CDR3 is TGCGCCAGCAGCTTGGTGGCAGGTGAATTAGAGCAGTTCTTC. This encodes CASSLVAGELEQFF.

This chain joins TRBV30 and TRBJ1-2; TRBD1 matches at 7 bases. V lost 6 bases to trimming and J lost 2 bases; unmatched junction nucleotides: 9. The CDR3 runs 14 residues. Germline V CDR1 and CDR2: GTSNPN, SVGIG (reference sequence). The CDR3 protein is CACQTSGQNYGYTF. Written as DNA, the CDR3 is TGTGCCTGCCAAACCTCGGGACAGAACTATGGCTACACCTTC.

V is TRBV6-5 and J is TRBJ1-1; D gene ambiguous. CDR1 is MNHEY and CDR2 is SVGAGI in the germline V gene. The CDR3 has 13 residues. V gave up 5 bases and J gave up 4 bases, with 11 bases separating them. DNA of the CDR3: TGTGCCAGCAGTAATACAAGATTCACTGAAGCTTTCTTT. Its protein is CASSNTRFTEAFF.

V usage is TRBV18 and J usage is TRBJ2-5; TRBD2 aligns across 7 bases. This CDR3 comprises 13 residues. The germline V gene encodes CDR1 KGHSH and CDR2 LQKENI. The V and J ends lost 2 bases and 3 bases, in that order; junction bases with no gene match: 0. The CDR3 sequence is CASSPGLEETQYF. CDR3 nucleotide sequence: TGTGCCAGCTCACCAGGACTAGAAGAGACCCAGTACTTC.

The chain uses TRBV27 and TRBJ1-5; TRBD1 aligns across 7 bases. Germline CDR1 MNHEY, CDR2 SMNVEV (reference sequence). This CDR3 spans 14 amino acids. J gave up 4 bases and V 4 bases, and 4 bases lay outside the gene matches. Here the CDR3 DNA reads TGTGCCAGCAGTTACAGGGGTCGGAATCAGCCCCAGCATTTT. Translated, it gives CASSYRGRNQPQHF.

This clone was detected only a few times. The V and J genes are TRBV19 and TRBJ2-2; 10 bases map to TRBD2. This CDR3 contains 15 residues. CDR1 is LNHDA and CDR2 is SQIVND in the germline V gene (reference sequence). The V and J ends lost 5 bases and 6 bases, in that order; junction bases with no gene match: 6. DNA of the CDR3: TGTGCCAGTAGTGGAAGCGGGAGGGCCGCCGGGGAGCTGTTTTTT. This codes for CASSGSGRAAGELFF. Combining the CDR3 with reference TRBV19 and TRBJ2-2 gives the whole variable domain DGGITQSPKYLFRKEGQNVTLSCEQNLNHDAMYWYRQDPGQGLRLIYYSQIVNDFQKGDIAEGYSVSREKKESFPLTVTSAQKNPTAFYLCASSGSGRAAGELFFGEGSRLTVL.

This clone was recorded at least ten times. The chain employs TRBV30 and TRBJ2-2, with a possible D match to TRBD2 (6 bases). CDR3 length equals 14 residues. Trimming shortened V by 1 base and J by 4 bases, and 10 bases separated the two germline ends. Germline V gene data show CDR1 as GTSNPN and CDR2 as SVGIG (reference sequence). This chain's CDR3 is CAWSDSGFTGELFF. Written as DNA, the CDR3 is TGTGCCTGGAGTGATAGCGGATTCACCGGGGAGCTGTTTTTT.

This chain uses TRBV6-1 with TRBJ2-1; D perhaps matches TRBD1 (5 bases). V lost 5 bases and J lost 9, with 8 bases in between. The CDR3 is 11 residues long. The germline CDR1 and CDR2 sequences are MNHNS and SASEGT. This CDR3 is CASSWTREQFF. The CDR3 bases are TGTGCCAGCAGTTGGACACGTGAGCAGTTCTTC.